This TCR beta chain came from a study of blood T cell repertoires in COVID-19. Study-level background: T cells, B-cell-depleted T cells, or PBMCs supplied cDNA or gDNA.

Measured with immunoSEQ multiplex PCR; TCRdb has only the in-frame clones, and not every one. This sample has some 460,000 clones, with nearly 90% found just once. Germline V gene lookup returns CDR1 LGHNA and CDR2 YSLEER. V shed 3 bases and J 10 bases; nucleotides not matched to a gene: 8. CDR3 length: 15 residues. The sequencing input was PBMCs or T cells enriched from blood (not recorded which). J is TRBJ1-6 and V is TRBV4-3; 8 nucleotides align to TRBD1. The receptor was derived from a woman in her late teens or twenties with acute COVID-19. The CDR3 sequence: CASSQDRAGRSPLHF. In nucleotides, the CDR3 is TGCGCCAGCAGCCAGGACAGGGCCGGAAGATCACCCCTCCACTTT.